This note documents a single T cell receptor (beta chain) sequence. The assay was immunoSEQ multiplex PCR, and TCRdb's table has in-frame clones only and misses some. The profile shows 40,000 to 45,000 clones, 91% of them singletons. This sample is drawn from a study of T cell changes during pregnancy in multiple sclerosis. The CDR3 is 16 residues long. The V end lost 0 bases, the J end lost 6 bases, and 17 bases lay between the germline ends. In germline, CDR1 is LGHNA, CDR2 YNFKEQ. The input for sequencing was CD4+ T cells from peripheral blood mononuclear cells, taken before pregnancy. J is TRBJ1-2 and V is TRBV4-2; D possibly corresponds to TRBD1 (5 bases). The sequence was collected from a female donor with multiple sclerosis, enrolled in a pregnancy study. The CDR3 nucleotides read TGTGCCAGCAGCCAAGACGAACAGGTTTCTGGTGATGGCTACACCTTC. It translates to CASSQDEQVSGDGYTF.